The 31 T cell receptor beta chains given below trace back to one sample, sequenced in a study of molecular identifiers for immune sequencing clone quantification. MiXCR, applied by TCRdb to the PCR reads, yields one record per CDR3 protein. The sample records about 320,000 distinct CDR3 sequences, roughly a quarter being singletons. Sequences were obtained from naive CD8+ T cells from blood, with Jurkat cell RNA spiked in. Indicated subset: FACS-sorted CD8+CD4-CCR7+CD45RA+ naive T cells. The receptors shown here come from a human donor in good health. Some libraries in this study had Jurkat cell RNA spiked in.

This chain joins TRBV30 and TRBJ2-7, with D unclear. This CDR3 has 12 residues. V was shortened by 1 base and J by 3 bases, with 7 bases between the two germline ends. Germline CDR1 and CDR2: GTSNPN and SVGIG (reference sequence). The CDR3 region is CAWSETNYEQYF. CDR3 nucleotides: TGTGCCTGGAGTGAGACAAACTACGAGCAGTACTTC.

This chain connects TRBV12-3 or TRBV12-4 to TRBJ1-1, with D unclear. The CDR3 loop spans 15 amino acids. V lost 6 bases and J 2 bases, leaving 16 bases between the germline ends. CDR3 region: CASRTIDYLNTEAFF. The CDR3 coding sequence is TGTGCCAGCAGAACAATAGATTACCTCAACACTGAAGCTTTCTTT.

This clonotype was counted between two and nine times. This chain joins TRBV5-5 and TRBJ2-7; 11 bases are a match to TRBD1. This CDR3 has 15 amino acids. The germline CDR1 and CDR2 sequences are SGHKS and YYEKEE (reference sequence). Unmatched junction bases numbered 3, after V lost 0 bases and J lost 4 bases. CDR3 nucleotides: TGTGCCAGCAGCTTGGAGGACAGGGGGCATTACGAGCAGTACTTC. Protein sequence: CASSLEDRGHYEQYF.

A word on this clonotype: One end of the junction varies from germline; a read error may be responsible. The chain joins TRBV7-4 to TRBJ2-5; D unresolved. The CDR3 extends over 13 amino acids. Looked up from germline, CDR1 is SGHVT and CDR2 is SQSDAQ. This CDR3 is CASSLGTQEAQYF. The CDR3 coding sequence is TGTGCCAGCAGCTTAGGGACCCAAGAGGCCCAGTACTTC. Full variable domain (rest looked up from reference TRBV7-4 and TRBJ2-5): GAGVSQSPRYKVAKRGRDVALRCDSISGHVTLYWYRQTLGQGSEVLTYSQSDAQRDKSGRPSGRFSAERPERSVSTLKIQRTEQGDSAVYLCASSLGTQEAQYFGPGTRLLVL.

This clonotype was detected many times. The V and J genes are TRBV7-8 and TRBJ1-4; unclear D gene. The V and J ends lost 5 bases and 8 bases respectively, with 15 bases between them. The germline gives CDR1 SGHVS, CDR2 FQNEAQ. This CDR3 is built from 14 residues. The DNA of the CDR3 is TGTGCCAGCAGCCAACGGACGGGAAGGGAAAAACTGTTTTTT. Translating it yields CASSQRTGREKLFF.

This clonotype was counted ten times or more. The chain has TRBV4-3 and TRBJ2-3; D unresolved. The CDR3 is made up of 15 amino acids. Germline CDR1 LGHNA, CDR2 YSLEER. Between the trimmed V and J ends, which lost 0 bases and 0 bases, there was a span of 7 bases. The CDR3 DNA is TGCGCCAGCAGCCAAGAAGTGGCTAGCACAGATACGCAGTATTTT. The encoded protein is CASSQEVASTDTQYF.

Ten or more counts support this clonotype. The chain has TRBV6-1 and TRBJ2-7, with D maybe TRBD2 (6 bases). Deletions cut 7 bases from V and 6 bases from J, with 16 bases between. The CDR3 is made up of 13 amino acids. In germline, CDR1 is MNHNS, CDR2 SASEGT. This CDR3 is CASKTAGLGEQYF. The CDR3 DNA sequence: TGTGCCAGCAAAACAGCGGGTTTAGGCGAGCAGTACTTC.

This clonotype was recorded many times. DNA of the CDR3: TGCAGCGTTGAAGATCTTACAGGGGGGTCTTTCTTT. It is translated as CSVEDLTGGSFF. The chain has TRBV29-1 and TRBJ1-1; TRBD1 aligns across 8 bases. The CDR3 runs to 12 residues. J was trimmed by 12 bases and V by 0 bases; bases with no gene match: 6. The V gene's germline CDR1 is SQVTM and CDR2 ANQGSEA.

This clonotype has a single count. The J gene is TRBJ1-1, the V gene TRBV4-1, with unresolved D. CDR3 length: 16 residues. CDR1 and CDR2 (germline): MGHRA, YSYEKL. The V end was cut by 0 bases, the J end by 3 bases, with 14 bases between. Here the CDR3 reads CASSQESRAADTEAFF. CDR3 coding DNA: TGCGCCAGCAGCCAAGAGTCAAGGGCAGCGGACACTGAAGCTTTCTTT.

CDR3 residues: CASSLVVDYSYEQYF. For the CDR3, the DNA is TGTGCCAGCAGCTTAGTCGTAGATTACTCCTACGAGCAGTACTTC. This chain joins TRBV7-9 and TRBJ2-7; D is undetermined. The length of the CDR3 is 15 residues. The germline V and J ends were trimmed by 1 base and 0 bases, with 10 bases remaining between them. Germline-derived CDR1 and CDR2 are SEHNR and FQNEAQ (reference sequence). The complete variable domain, with remaining parts taken from reference TRBV7-9 and TRBJ2-7, reads DTGVSQNPRHKITKRGQNVTFRCDPISEHNRLYWYRQTLGQGPEFLTYFQNEAQLEKSRLLSDRFSAERPKGSFSTLEIQRTEQGDSAMYLCASSLVVDYSYEQYFGPGTRLTVT.

In this sample, this clonotype turned up many times. The V gene is TRBV19, the J gene TRBJ1-2; tentative D call: TRBD1 (6 bases). Trimming took 3 bases from V and 2 from J, leaving 10 bases between them. CDR3 length equals 14 residues. From germline, CDR1 is LNHDA and CDR2 SQIVND (reference sequence). The CDR3 here is CASSMTGRNYGYTF. The DNA for the CDR3 is TGTGCCAGTAGTATGACAGGACGCAACTATGGCTACACCTTC.

This chain links TRBV2 with TRBJ1-5, with D possibly being TRBD1 (5 bases). The V gene's germline CDR1 is SNHLY and CDR2 FYNNEI. The length of the CDR3 is 15 residues. V was trimmed by 11 bases and J by 6 bases, leaving 23 bases between them. The chain's CDR3 is CASEPGTASRQPQHF. The CDR3 nucleotides read TGTGCCTCCGAGCCCGGGACCGCCAGCCGTCAGCCCCAGCATTTT.

This clonotype was seen many times. The chain links TRBV5-6 to TRBJ2-6; D tentatively reads TRBD1 or TRBD2 (5 bases each). Trimming removed 2 bases from V and 2 bases from J, with 8 bases in between. Germline V CDR1 and CDR2: SGHDT, YYEEEE. This CDR3 contains 15 residues. The CDR3: CASSFMGAGANVLTF. CDR3 sequence (DNA): TGTGCCAGCAGCTTCATGGGGGCTGGGGCCAACGTCCTGACTTTC.

In this sample, this clonotype turned up a few times. A clone one base away is much larger, so this may be a read error. The CDR3 ends on some other residue instead of the conserved phenylalanine or tryptophan, so this is likely a read error. The chain employs TRBV6-6 and TRBJ1-1, with D unresolved. CDR1 and CDR2 from the germline V gene are MNHNY and SVGAGI (reference sequence). The CDR3 extends over 15 amino acids. V lost 2 bases to trimming and J lost 3 bases, with 13 bases between them. In DNA, the CDR3 is TGTGCCAGCAGTTACACCCGAGGGCCGGACACTGAAGCTTTCCTT. It yields the protein CASSYTRGPDTEAFL.

This clonotype was observed at least ten times. The CDR3 DNA reads TGTGCCTGGAGCGCGGGTGGAGGGACCTACGAGCAGTACTTC. Its protein product is CAWSAGGGTYEQYF. The chain carries TRBV30 and TRBJ2-7; TRBD2 might be the D (6 bases). The V end was cut by 3 bases, the J end by 2 bases, with 14 bases between. The germline V gene has CDR1 GTSNPN and CDR2 SVGIG (reference sequence). The CDR3 runs to 14 residues.

This clonotype has a single count. The chain recombines TRBV20-1 with TRBJ2-5, with D perhaps TRBD1 (6 bases). Germline CDR1 reads DFQATT; CDR2 reads SNEGSKA (reference sequence). V was cut by 2 bases and J by 7 bases, with 20 bases left in between. The length of the CDR3 is 15 residues. CDR3 bases: TGCAGTGCTAGACCCCTCGGACAGCCTGAGCGGACCCAGTACTTC. Protein product: CSARPLGQPERTQYF.

J is TRBJ2-7 and V is TRBV11-2; tentative D call: TRBD1 (5 bases). The germline V gene has CDR1 SGHAT and CDR2 FQNNGV. V shed 5 bases and J shed 6 bases, with 11 bases lying between them. This CDR3 spans 12 amino acids. The CDR3 region is CASSPIRAEQYF. CDR3 sequence (DNA): TGTGCCAGCAGCCCAATCAGGGCCGAGCAGTACTTC.

The V and J genes are TRBV20-1 and TRBJ2-7; 10 bases line up with TRBD2. The CDR3 covers 16 residues. The V gene end was trimmed by 2 bases and the J gene end by 3 bases; junction bases not matched to a gene: 10. The germline CDR1 and CDR2 sequences are DFQATT and SNEGSKA (reference sequence). The CDR3 nucleotides read TGCAGTGCTAGAATTCCCCGCGGACTAGCGGACTACGAGCAGTACTTC. Its protein product is CSARIPRGLADYEQYF.

The chain uses TRBV19 and TRBJ2-7, with 7 bases aligning to TRBD1. The CDR3 spans 12 residues. V was clipped by 2 bases and J by 6 bases; unmatched bases: 1. Germline loops: CDR1 LNHDA, CDR2 SQIVND (reference sequence). In nucleotides, the CDR3 is TGTGCCAGTAGTATACGGACAGGCGAGCAGTACTTC. Amino acid sequence: CASSIRTGEQYF.

Worth noting for this clonotype: Since a much larger clone is just one base distant, this may be a read error. V and J are TRBV4-3 and TRBJ1-5; TRBD1 is a possible D gene (6 bases). CDR1 and CDR2 (germline): LGHNA, YSLEER. V dropped 1 base and J dropped 3 bases, with 13 bases sitting between them. The CDR3 covers 16 residues. The CDR3 region has the DNA TGCGCCAGCAGCCAAGCTCGGGGGGGCTACAATCAGCCCCAGCATTTT. It encodes CASSQARGGYNQPQHF.

This clonotype was detected ten times or more. The chain employs TRBV9 and TRBJ2-3; the D gene is possibly TRBD2 (6 bases). CDR3 length: 13 amino acids. Germline-derived CDR1 and CDR2 are SGDLS and YYNGEE. The V and J ends lost 0 bases and 8 bases respectively, with 10 bases between them. The CDR3 here is CASSVVRDFTQYF. CDR3 DNA: TGTGCCAGCAGCGTAGTTAGGGACTTTACGCAGTATTTT.

In its sample, this clonotype was seen a few times. This chain uses TRBV25-1 with TRBJ2-1; no reliable D call. CDR3 length: 13 amino acids. The germline V gene has CDR1 MGHDK and CDR2 SYGVNS. Deletions cut 0 bases from V and 6 bases from J, with 6 bases between. The CDR3 loop reads CASSEYVANEQFF. CDR3 in DNA: TGTGCCAGCAGTGAATATGTGGCCAATGAGCAGTTCTTC.

Worth noting for this clonotype: This clone may be a read error of a much larger clone one base away. The chain joins TRBV2 to TRBJ2-5, with D possibly matching TRBD2 (7 bases). Germline loops: CDR1 SNHLY, CDR2 FYNNEI. The V end lost 3 bases, the J end lost 3 bases, and 14 bases lay between the germline ends. CDR3 length: 15 residues. CDR3 sequence: CASSETSRGKETQYF. In DNA form, the CDR3 reads TGTGCCAGCAGTGAGACTAGCAGGGGCAAAGAGACCCAGTACTTC.

This clonotype was seen a few times. The rearrangement joins TRBV5-1 to TRBJ2-4; TRBD1 or TRBD2 may be the D gene (5 bases each). This CDR3 has 16 residues. V was trimmed by 1 base and J by 0 bases, leaving 11 bases between them. Germline CDR1 and CDR2: SGHRS and YFSETQ. As DNA, the CDR3 is TGCGCCAGCAGCTTGACCCTTGGGACAGCCAAAAACATTCAGTACTTC. Translation: CASSLTLGTAKNIQYF. Looking up the rest from reference TRBV5-1 and TRBJ2-4 gives the full variable domain: KAGVTQTPRYLIKTRGQQVTLSCSPISGHRSVSWYQQTPGQGLQFLFEYFSETQRNKGNFPGRFSGRQFSNSRSEMNVSTLELGDSALYLCASSLTLGTAKNIQYFGAGTRLSVL.

This clonotype was detected many times. The V gene is TRBV4-1, the J gene TRBJ1-1, with D maybe TRBD1 (6 bases). There are 15 residues in the CDR3. V was trimmed by 3 bases and J by 0 bases, leaving 11 bases between them. Germline lookup yields CDR1 MGHRA and CDR2 YSYEKL. DNA of the CDR3: TGCGCCAGCAGCCAGAAAGGACAGATGAACACTGAAGCTTTCTTT. Translation: CASSQKGQMNTEAFF.

This clonotype was counted at least ten times. The CDR3 DNA sequence: TGTGCCAGCAACCTTTGGACAGTTAGCAATCAGCCCCAGCATTTT. It yields the protein CASNLWTVSNQPQHF. The chain employs TRBV6-1 and TRBJ1-5; D might be TRBD1 (6 bases). Germline-derived CDR1 and CDR2 are MNHNS and SASEGT. The CDR3 covers 15 residues. With 7 bases removed from V and 0 bases from J, the gap between germline ends came to 13 bases.

The CDR3 protein is CASSQVRTNTGELFF. As DNA, the CDR3 is TGTGCCAGCAGCCAAGTCAGGACGAACACCGGGGAGCTGTTTTTT. The genes are TRBV3-1 and TRBJ2-2, with no clear D. Trimming took off 1 base at V and 0 bases at J, with 6 bases between the two ends. This CDR3 comprises 15 residues. Germline V CDR1 and CDR2: LGHDT, YNNKEL (reference sequence).

The chain joins TRBV6-2 or TRBV6-3 to TRBJ2-7; 7 bases are a match to TRBD1. The length of the CDR3 is 15 residues. Unmatched junction bases numbered 3, after V lost 1 base and J lost 0 bases. The germline V gene has CDR1 MNHEY and CDR2 SVGEGT. Written as DNA, the CDR3 is TGTGCCAGCAGTTACTGGGACAGCCCCTCCTACGAGCAGTACTTC. Protein sequence: CASSYWDSPSYEQYF.

This chain uses TRBV12-3 or TRBV12-4 with TRBJ2-2, with TRBD1 matching over 8 bases. This CDR3 is 14 amino acids long. The ends lost 4 bases at V and 7 bases at J; junction bases unmatched: 5. The CDR3 bases are TGTGCCAGCAGTTACAGGGGGATGGGCGGGGAGCTGTTTTTT. It yields the protein CASSYRGMGGELFF.

This clonotype turned up a few times. J is TRBJ1-1 and V is TRBV30; perhaps TRBD1 as D (5 bases). Germline V gives CDR1 GTSNPN, CDR2 SVGIG (reference sequence). The ends were cut back, 5 bases at V and 3 bases at J, with 7 bases in the middle. The CDR3 has 11 residues. The DNA for the CDR3 is TGTGCCTGGCAGGGCTACACTGAAGCTTTCTTT. Translation: CAWQGYTEAFF.

This clonotype was counted many times. The chain employs TRBV13 and TRBJ2-1; 16 bases are shared with TRBD2. V gave up 2 bases and J gave up 11 bases; unmatched junction bases: 6. In germline, CDR1 is PRHDT, CDR2 FYEKMQ (reference sequence). The CDR3 is made up of 16 amino acids. Written as DNA, the CDR3 is TGTGCCAGCAGCTTAAGAGGGACTAGCGGGGGGGGTAAGCAGTTCTTC. Amino acid sequence: CASSLRGTSGGGKQFF.